A single sample is the source of the 20 T cell receptor beta chains below, sequenced in a study of cytomegalovirus exposure and HLA in healthy donors. PCR amplification relied on 60 Vbeta primers (plus 13 Jbeta primers). Assay used: immunoSEQ multiplex PCR; TCRdb lists only in-frame clones, some missing. The table includes approximately 110,000 clones, 76% detected once. The sample comprised PBMCs. The receptors derive from a middle-aged man in good health and CMV-seropositive.

The chain's CDR3 is CASRTDRDSYEQYF. CDR3 nucleotides: TGTGCCAGCAGAACAGACAGGGACTCCTACGAGCAGTACTTC. The V gene is TRBV27, the J gene TRBJ2-5; 7 nucleotides match TRBD1. Matching the DNA end better, TRBJ2-7 makes the J call doubtful. CDR3 length equals 14 residues. CDR1 MNHEY and CDR2 SMNVEV come from the germline V gene (reference sequence).

J is TRBJ2-5 and V is TRBV18; 9 nucleotides agree with TRBD2. Germline lookup yields CDR1 KGHSH and CDR2 LQKENI. With V trimmed by 3 bases and J by 2 bases, 1 base remained unmatched. The length of the CDR3 is 14 residues. CDR3 DNA sequence: TGTGCCAGCTCACCGACTAGCGGACAAGAGACCCAGTACTTC. It codes for CASSPTSGQETQYF.

The gene calls are TRBV5-1 and TRBJ2-5; the match to TRBD2 covers 11 bases. Losses at the gene ends were 4 bases for V and 4 bases for J; bases not matched to a gene: 18. The CDR3 totals 19 residues. The germline gives CDR1 SGHRS, CDR2 YFSETQ. The CDR3 DNA sequence: TGCGCCAGCAGCCCCGGACTAGCGGGCATCACAAGGAGGGGAGAGACCCAGTACTTC. This sequence encodes CASSPGLAGITRRGETQYF.

The V and J genes are TRBV5-6 and TRBJ1-5, with D perhaps matching TRBD1 (6 bases). Germline V gene data show CDR1 as SGHDT and CDR2 as YYEEEE. The CDR3 length is 14 residues. V lost 4 bases and J lost 4, with 12 bases in between. CDR3: CASSPQGRNQPQHF. The CDR3 DNA reads as TGTGCCAGCAGCCCACAGGGACGAAATCAGCCCCAGCATTTT.

V gene TRBV5-4 combines with J gene TRBJ2-2, with TRBD2 matching over 9 bases. The CDR3 length is 17 residues. The germline V gene has CDR1 SGHNT and CDR2 YYREEE (reference sequence). The trim removed 1 base at V and 6 bases at J, leaving 10 bases unmatched. Here the CDR3 reads CASSLRGGGAGAGELFF. CDR3 DNA: TGTGCCAGCAGCTTGCGGGGCGGGGGGGCCGGGGCCGGGGAGCTGTTTTTT.

The rearrangement uses TRBV7-2 and TRBJ2-5, with TRBD2 as a possible D gene (6 bases). The J call is in doubt because the DNA end fits TRBJ2-7 better. Germline CDR1 and CDR2: SGHTA and FQGNSA. CDR3 size: 14 residues. CDR3 residues: CASSLVGLAYEQYF. The DNA of the CDR3 is TGTGCCAGCAGCTTAGTGGGACTTGCCTACGAGCAGTACTTC.

V is TRBV11-3 and J is TRBJ2-1, with D possibly TRBD1 on 5 matching bases. The V gene lost 1 base and the J gene lost 8 bases, with 21 bases spanning the gap. The CDR3 has 17 residues. Germline V gene data show CDR1 as SGHNT and CDR2 as YENEEA. CDR3 region: CASSLGDQWSRVHEQFF. CDR3 nucleotide sequence: TGTGCCAGCAGCTTAGGGGATCAGTGGTCCAGGGTCCATGAGCAGTTCTTC.

The CDR3 here is CASSPGLAASYEQYF. Written as DNA, the CDR3 is TGTGCCAGCAGCCCGGGACTAGCGGCCTCCTACGAGCAGTACTTC. The V call is TRBV7-2, the J call TRBJ2-7, with TRBD2 identical over 11 bases. The J segment lost 0 bases and the V segment lost 5 bases, leaving 3 bases of the junction unmatched. The CDR3 is 15 amino acids. The germline V gene encodes CDR1 SGHTA and CDR2 FQGNSA. The variable domain in full, with the rest retrieved from reference TRBV7-2 and TRBJ2-7, is GAGVSQSPSNKVTEKGKDVELRCDPISGHTALYWYRQSLGQGLEFLIYFQGNSAPDKSGLPSDRFSAERTGGSVSTLTIQRTQQEDSAVYLCASSPGLAASYEQYFGPGTRLTVT.

The rearrangement joins TRBV4-1 to TRBJ1-1; 10 bases agree with TRBD1. The V gene end was trimmed by 6 bases and the J gene end by 6 bases; junction bases not matched to a gene: 7. The CDR3 contains 14 residues. Germline CDR1 reads MGHRA; CDR2 reads YSYEKL. This CDR3 is CASRPGTGVAEAFF. CDR3 nucleotide sequence: TGCGCCAGCAGGCCCGGGACAGGGGTTGCTGAAGCTTTCTTT.

This clone was seen only a few times. CDR3 residues: CASSFRLAGPGDEQYF. The CDR3 nucleotides are TGTGCCAGCTCCTTTCGACTAGCGGGGCCGGGGGACGAGCAGTACTTC. The V gene is TRBV21-1, the J gene TRBJ2-7; TRBD2 is taken as the D call from the table, unchecked against the DNA. TRBV21-1 corresponds to a pseudogene. The CDR3 length is 16 residues.

This sequence joins TRBV28 and TRBJ1-1; no clear D gene. V lost 7 bases to trimming and J lost 8 bases, with 20 bases between them. Per germline, CDR1 MDHEN and CDR2 SYDVKM. CDR3 length: 14 residues. DNA for the CDR3: TGTGCCAGCAAAGGTACTATTTTAGGGAGGGAAGCTTTCTTT. It encodes CASKGTILGREAFF. Supplemented by reference TRBV28 and TRBJ1-1, the full variable domain reads DVKVTQSSRYLVKRTGEKVFLECVQDMDHENMFWYRQDPGLGLRLIYFSYDVKMKEKGDIPEGYSVSREKKERFSLILESASTNQTSMYLCASKGTILGREAFFGQGTRLTVV.

This chain connects TRBV5-4 to TRBJ2-5, with 8 bases fitting TRBD2. The J call is doubtful: the DNA matches TRBJ2-7 better. Germline V gene lookup returns CDR1 SGHNT and CDR2 YYREEE (reference sequence). The CDR3 spans 13 residues. For the CDR3, the DNA is TGTGCCAGCAAGGACGGGAGGGACCACGAGCAGTACTTC. Its protein product is CASKDGRDHEQYF.

The chain carries TRBV7-9 and TRBJ1-1; D gene uncertain. The V end was cut by 1 base, the J end by 7 bases, with 7 bases between. The germline CDR1 and CDR2 sequences are SEHNR and FQNEAQ (reference sequence). The CDR3 length is 12 residues. The CDR3, as DNA: TGTGCCAGCAGCTTAGTTCCTTATGAAGCTTTCTTT. It is translated as CASSLVPYEAFF.

The chain has TRBV5-6 and TRBJ2-7; 10 bases map to TRBD2. The CDR3 contains 16 residues. From germline, CDR1 is SGHDT and CDR2 YYEEEE. Losses at the gene ends were 0 bases for V and 0 bases for J; bases not matched to a gene: 3. The CDR3 is CASSLGLAGASYEQYF. The CDR3 DNA sequence: TGTGCCAGCAGCTTGGGGCTAGCGGGGGCCTCCTACGAGCAGTACTTC.

The V and J genes are TRBV25-1 and TRBJ1-4, with a tentative D call TRBD1 (6 bases). Germline CDR1 and CDR2: MGHDK and SYGVNS. The CDR3 is 16 amino acids. V lost 3 bases and J 8 bases, leaving 19 bases between the germline ends. The CDR3 is CASSDPSTGHSEKLFF. The DNA for the CDR3 is TGTGCCAGCAGTGACCCTTCTACAGGGCACTCGGAAAAACTGTTTTTT.

DNA for the CDR3: TGCAGCGGAAAGACTAGCAGTAATGAGCAGTTCTTC. Its protein is CSGKTSSNEQFF. This chain uses TRBV29-1 with TRBJ2-1; 7 nucleotides match TRBD2. The CDR3 covers 12 residues. Germline CDR1 is SQVTM and CDR2 is ANQGSEA. The V segment lost 7 bases and the J segment 7 bases; nucleotides outside the gene matches: 7.

In its sample, this clone was seen a few times. The chain combines TRBV19 with TRBJ2-2; 13 bases fit TRBD2. CDR3 length: 14 residues. Germline assignment: CDR1 LNHDA and CDR2 SQIVND (reference sequence). Trimming at V came to 9 bases and at J to 6 bases, leaving 4 bases not matched to a gene. The CDR3, as DNA: TGTGCCAGCAGGGGACTAGCGGGACCCGGGGAGCTGTTTTTT. As protein: CASRGLAGPGELFF. Variable domain in full (rest from reference TRBV19 and TRBJ2-2): DGGITQSPKYLFRKEGQNVTLSCEQNLNHDAMYWYRQDPGQGLRLIYYSQIVNDFQKGDIAEGYSVSREKKESFPLTVTSAQKNPTAFYLCASRGLAGPGELFFGEGSRLTVL.

This clone showed up just a few times. The chain recombines TRBV6-6 with TRBJ1-6, with no clear D. The V and J ends lost 1 base and 0 bases respectively, with 7 bases between them. The CDR3 consists of 16 residues. Germline CDR1 is MNHNY and CDR2 is SVGAGI (reference sequence). CDR3 protein: CASSYFESSYNSPLHF. The CDR3 DNA reads as TGTGCCAGCAGTTACTTCGAGAGCTCCTATAATTCACCCCTCCACTTT.

V gene TRBV5-4 combines with J gene TRBJ2-1; no firm D call. There are 15 residues in the CDR3. V shed 0 bases and J shed 0 bases, with 7 bases lying between them. Germline V CDR1 and CDR2: SGHNT, YYREEE (reference sequence). The CDR3 nucleotides are TGTGCCAGCAGCTTGGGGCCGTTCTCCTACAATGAGCAGTTCTTC. It translates to CASSLGPFSYNEQFF.

The chain has TRBV9 and TRBJ2-5; D gene ambiguous. This CDR3 spans 13 amino acids. Deletions cut 0 bases from V and 5 bases from J, with 8 bases between. Germline V gives CDR1 SGDLS, CDR2 YYNGEE. The CDR3 DNA sequence: TGTGCCAGCAGCGTAGGGGCTCGGGAGACCCAGTACTTC. Translation gives CASSVGARETQYF. The full variable domain, completed using reference TRBV9 and TRBJ2-5, is DSGVTQTPKHLITATGQRVTLRCSPRSGDLSVYWYQQSLDQGLQFLIQYYNGEERAKGNILERFSAQQFPDLHSELNLSSLELGDSALYFCASSVGARETQYFGPGTRLLVL.